These 16 T cell receptor beta chains were sequenced from one sample in a study of OX40 agonist ivuxolimab in advanced cancers. Some clones are missing from TCRdb's copy, which holds only in-frame ones; the method was immunoSEQ multiplex PCR. The data contain some 150,000 clones, just over 90% of them singletons. Sequences were derived from CD4+ or CD8+ T cells sorted from blood, sampled in a trial of the OX40 agonist ivuxolimab. The receptors were sampled from an adult with an advanced solid tumor such as melanoma, head and neck, liver or kidney cancer.

This clone appeared once. The chain links TRBV6-1 to TRBJ1-5; D is possibly TRBD1 (6 bases). The CDR3 has 14 amino acids. Looked up from germline, CDR1 is MNHNS and CDR2 is SASEGT. Trimming took 7 bases from V and 7 from J, leaving 17 bases between them. Written as DNA, the CDR3 is TGTGCCAGCACCTCCGGACAGTATGGACAGCCCCAGCATTTT. Translated, it gives CASTSGQYGQPQHF.

The V call is TRBV6-1, the J call TRBJ2-5, with TRBD1 matching 8 bases. The CDR3 consists of 15 residues. V lost 2 bases to trimming and J lost 8 bases; unmatched junction nucleotides: 10. The germline V gene encodes CDR1 MNHNS and CDR2 SASEGT. In nucleotides, the CDR3 is TGTGCCAGCAGTGAACTCGCGGTACAGGGGGGAACCCAGTACTTC. The encoded protein is CASSELAVQGGTQYF.

The chain is built from TRBV5-4 and TRBJ2-1; TRBD2 matches 7 bases. Germline V gene data show CDR1 as SGHNT and CDR2 as YYREEE (reference sequence). Trimming at V came to 7 bases and at J to 6 bases, leaving 19 bases not matched to a gene. This CDR3 contains 17 residues. The CDR3 here is CASLSLVVAGERNEQFF. Written as DNA, the CDR3 is TGTGCCAGCCTCAGCTTAGTGGTTGCGGGGGAACGCAATGAGCAGTTCTTC.

This clone was counted once. CDR3 sequence: CASSLWGQGRTEAFF. DNA of the CDR3: TGTGCCAGCAGTTTATGGGGACAGGGGAGAACTGAAGCTTTCTTT. The chain employs TRBV28 and TRBJ1-1; TRBD1 matches 10 bases. CDR1 is MDHEN, CDR2 SYDVKM, per germline. Trimming at V came to 0 bases and at J to 5 bases, leaving 3 bases not matched to a gene. The CDR3 runs to 15 residues.

V is TRBV29-1 and J is TRBJ2-7; D remains ambiguous. Germline lookup yields CDR1 SQVTM and CDR2 ANQGSEA. V lost 1 base to trimming and J lost 4 bases, with 8 bases between them. This CDR3 contains 12 residues. The CDR3 region is CSVEGRIYEQYF. CDR3 coding DNA: TGCAGCGTTGAAGGACGGATATACGAGCAGTACTTC.

A single count supports this clone. This rearrangement joins TRBV9 to TRBJ1-6; 7 nucleotides match TRBD1. The CDR3 length is 15 residues. CDR1 SGDLS and CDR2 YYNGEE come from the germline V gene. J lost 10 bases, V lost 0 bases, and 7 bases had no gene match. The CDR3 sequence is CASSVAPGGGSPLHF. The CDR3 DNA sequence: TGTGCCAGCAGCGTAGCTCCAGGGGGTGGCTCACCCCTCCACTTT.

CDR3 region: CASSHDRSSSWGAYNEQFF. The CDR3 nucleotides are TGCGCCAGCAGCCACGACAGAAGTAGCTCCTGGGGGGCTTACAATGAGCAGTTCTTC. V is TRBV4-3 and J is TRBJ2-1; D may be TRBD1 or TRBD2 (6 bases each). Germline assignment: CDR1 LGHNA and CDR2 YSLEER. The CDR3 covers 19 residues. V was clipped by 3 bases and J by 4 bases, with 25 bases between them.

The chain carries TRBV6-5 and TRBJ2-3, with a possible D match to TRBD2 (5 bases). Per germline, CDR1 MNHEY and CDR2 SVGAGI. The CDR3 is made up of 12 amino acids. V gave up 4 bases and J gave up 6 bases, with 8 bases separating them. The CDR3 sequence is CASSLRGDTQYF. Here the CDR3 DNA reads TGTGCCAGCAGTTTACGCGGGGATACGCAGTATTTT.

The CDR3 loop reads CASMGESYEQYF. For the CDR3, the DNA is TGTGCCAGCATGGGGGAAAGCTACGAGCAGTACTTC. The rearrangement joins TRBV11-1 to TRBJ2-7; perhaps D is TRBD1 or TRBD2 (5 bases each). The germline V and J ends were trimmed by 7 bases and 3 bases, with 10 bases remaining between them. Germline loops: CDR1 SGHAT, CDR2 FQDESV (reference sequence). This CDR3 spans 12 amino acids.

This clone was detected only a few times. The chain employs TRBV5-6 and TRBJ1-4; TRBD1 is a possible D gene (6 bases). Trimming left V 2 bases short and J 8 bases short, with 13 bases between. The CDR3 is 14 residues long. CDR1 SGHDT and CDR2 YYEEEE come from the germline V gene. CDR3 bases: TGTGCCAGCAGCTTTCAGGGGATTAGCGAAAAACTGTTTTTT. Its protein product is CASSFQGISEKLFF.

The rearrangement uses TRBV7-2 and TRBJ2-5, with TRBD1 identical over 9 bases. The germline V gene encodes CDR1 SGHTA and CDR2 FQGNSA. The CDR3 is made up of 15 amino acids. V shed 5 bases, J shed 5 bases, and the junction held 9 bases outside the gene matches. This chain's CDR3 is CASSAVGQGWETQYF. CDR3 in DNA: TGTGCCAGCAGCGCCGTGGGACAGGGCTGGGAGACCCAGTACTTC.

The chain combines TRBV10-3 with TRBJ2-5; TRBD2 agrees at 9 bases. This CDR3 contains 12 residues. Trimming cost V 8 bases and J 5 bases; bases outside gene matches: 3. Germline V lookup: CDR1 ENHRY, CDR2 SYGVKD. CDR3 nucleotides: TGTGCCATCCAAGGACTAGCGGAGACCCAGTACTTC. Protein product: CAIQGLAETQYF.

The chain links TRBV15 to TRBJ1-1; D gene ambiguous. V lost 0 bases and J 8 bases, leaving 10 bases between the germline ends. The CDR3 covers 13 residues. Germline CDR1 is LNHNV and CDR2 is YYDKDF (reference sequence). The CDR3 bases are TGTGCCACCAGCAGAGATAACCTGGGAGAAGCTTTCTTT. Amino acids: CATSRDNLGEAFF.

There are a few counts of this clone. The chain combines TRBV6-1 with TRBJ1-5; TRBD1 is a possible D gene (5 bases). Germline CDR1 is MNHNS and CDR2 is SASEGT. V was clipped by 2 bases and J by 4 bases, with 15 bases between them. This CDR3 is 16 amino acids long. In DNA, the CDR3 is TGTGCCAGCAGTGAACTCGGTGGGGCCTGGAATCAGCCCCAGCATTTT. Residues: CASSELGGAWNQPQHF.

The table lists this clone with a count of one. The rearrangement uses TRBV5-4 and TRBJ2-1, with 9 bases aligning to TRBD2. V shed 5 bases, J shed 4 bases, and the junction held 7 bases outside the gene matches. CDR1 is SGHNT and CDR2 is YYREEE in the germline V gene (reference sequence). This CDR3 has 15 residues. The CDR3, as DNA: TGTGCCAGCAGTATTAGCGGGAGTACGTACAATGAGCAGTTCTTC. Its protein product is CASSISGSTYNEQFF.

The chain has TRBV7-2 and TRBJ2-5; D is undetermined. This CDR3 spans 15 amino acids. CDR1 is SGHTA, CDR2 FQGNSA, per germline. V lost 3 bases and J lost 5, with 16 bases in between. The CDR3 DNA reads TGTGCCAGCAGCTTCCGGGCAGGTGGAAGTGAGACCCAGTACTTC. Translation gives CASSFRAGGSETQYF.